The 17 T cell receptor beta chains given below trace back to one sample, sequenced in a study of early T cells in non-severe SARS-CoV-2 infection (dated by TCRdb to the early 2020s). The library was made by 5' RACE. Data came from a NextSeq 500. In TCRdb, the public reads were trimmed at Q25 with fastp and aligned with MiXCR, with productive beta chains retained. Rows with a matching CDR3 protein are joined into one entry that keeps the most common DNA and genes. Within this sample are 40,000 to 50,000 distinct CDR3 sequences, with approximately 10% of them counted one time only. The ten largest make up around a fifth of the sample. The sample was whole blood. Source of these receptors: an adult who was a healthcare worker with PCR-confirmed SARS-CoV-2 infection or an uninfected control (not recorded which).

This clonotype has more than one count but fewer than ten. The J gene is TRBJ2-5, the V gene TRBV7-7; the D call may be TRBD1 or TRBD2 (6 bases each). Between the trimmed V and J ends, which lost 7 bases and 5 bases, there was a span of 14 bases. The germline V gene has CDR1 SSHAT and CDR2 FNYEAQ (reference sequence). This CDR3 comprises 13 residues. CDR3 protein: CASTSRGLETQYF. CDR3 in DNA: TGTGCCAGCACCTCCCGGGGGCTGGAGACCCAGTACTTC.

This clonotype was counted ten times or more. The chain is built from TRBV2 and TRBJ1-2, with a possible D match to TRBD1 (6 bases). The CDR3 covers 13 residues. Germline-derived CDR1 and CDR2 are SNHLY and FYNNEI. V lost 6 bases and J lost 4, with 12 bases in between. CDR3 sequence: CASRDRGTYGYTF. CDR3 in DNA: TGTGCCAGCAGGGACAGAGGGACCTATGGCTACACCTTC.

This clonotype has ten or more counts. The chain has TRBV19 and TRBJ1-4; D call uncertain. V lost 5 bases and J 6 bases, leaving 13 bases between the germline ends. The CDR3 length is 14 residues. Germline V gene data show CDR1 as LNHDA and CDR2 as SQIVND (reference sequence). The CDR3 sequence is CASSSPQIDEKLFF. CDR3 coding DNA: TGTGCCAGTAGTTCGCCACAAATCGATGAAAAACTGTTTTTT.

There are many counts of this clonotype. The chain is built from TRBV29-1 and TRBJ2-3; possibly TRBD1 for D (5 bases). The CDR3 spans 14 residues. In germline, CDR1 is SQVTM, CDR2 ANQGSEA. Trimming took off 6 bases at V and 5 bases at J, with 18 bases between the two ends. The DNA of the CDR3 is TGCAGCGTCCCGGTTCAGGGTCTGGGAGATACGCAGTATTTT. Protein: CSVPVQGLGDTQYF.

This clonotype was recorded many times. J is TRBJ2-7 and V is TRBV30; TRBD1 matches at 7 bases. Germline CDR1 GTSNPN, CDR2 SVGIG (reference sequence). J was trimmed by 6 bases and V by 1 base; bases with no gene match: 6. There are 13 residues in the CDR3. The CDR3 sequence: CAWSDRGKGEQYF. CDR3 in DNA: TGTGCCTGGAGTGACAGGGGTAAGGGCGAGCAGTACTTC.

This clonotype showed up many times. This sequence joins TRBV12-3 or TRBV12-4 and TRBJ2-5; 8 nucleotides align to TRBD1. The CDR3 is 14 residues long. Trimming cost V 7 bases and J 5 bases; bases outside gene matches: 9. The CDR3 nucleotides are TGTGCCAGCACGCGGGACAGGTTGGGGGAGACCCAGTACTTC. This codes for CASTRDRLGETQYF.

The chain links TRBV10-3 to TRBJ2-3; D remains unclear. V lost 4 bases and J lost 0, with 8 bases in between. The germline V gene has CDR1 ENHRY and CDR2 SYGVKD. This CDR3 has 14 residues. This CDR3 is CAISVSTSTDTQYF. DNA of the CDR3: TGTGCCATCAGTGTGTCGACTAGCACAGATACGCAGTATTTT.

Many counts were recorded for this clonotype. The CDR3 bases are TGTGCCAGCAGCCAAGATTCGCTAGCGGGAGGCGATGAGCAGTTCTTC. Amino acids: CASSQDSLAGGDEQFF. The V and J genes are TRBV4-2 and TRBJ2-1, with 11 nucleotides matching TRBD2. CDR3 length: 16 residues. The germline V gene encodes CDR1 LGHNA and CDR2 YNFKEQ. V shed 0 bases, J shed 8 bases, and the junction held 6 bases outside the gene matches.

This clonotype appeared a few times. The chain has TRBV15 and TRBJ1-1; D might be TRBD1 (5 bases). This CDR3 has 12 residues. Germline V gene data show CDR1 as LNHNV and CDR2 as YYDKDF (reference sequence). V was trimmed by 6 bases and J by 2 bases, leaving 7 bases between them. Written as DNA, the CDR3 is TGTGCCACCAGTCAGGGAAACACTGAAGCTTTCTTT. Translating gives CATSQGNTEAFF.

This clonotype came up many times. The chain recombines TRBV11-1 with TRBJ2-7, with D tentatively TRBD2 (5 bases). Deletions cut 5 bases from V and 5 bases from J, with 16 bases between. CDR1 is SGHAT and CDR2 is FQDESV in the germline V gene (reference sequence). CDR3 length: 14 residues. The DNA of the CDR3 is TGTGCCAGCAGCCCTTATCCACTCGGGAACGAGCAGTACTTC. Translation: CASSPYPLGNEQYF.

This clonotype came up many times. V and J are TRBV20-1 and TRBJ1-1, with D possibly being TRBD1 (6 bases). CDR3 size: 14 residues. Germline CDR1 and CDR2: DFQATT and SNEGSKA (reference sequence). V lost 0 bases and J lost 4, with 12 bases in between. The CDR3 reads CSARDPGVRTEAFF. DNA for the CDR3: TGCAGTGCTAGAGATCCAGGGGTGCGCACTGAAGCTTTCTTT.

This clonotype was found many times. The chain uses TRBV7-9 and TRBJ2-3; possible D gene TRBD2, 5 bases. This CDR3 contains 15 residues. The germline CDR1 and CDR2 sequences are SEHNR and FQNEAQ (reference sequence). V was pared by 3 bases and J by 0 bases, with 10 bases between. The CDR3 loop reads CASSFHGGSTDTQYF. CDR3 bases: TGTGCCAGCAGCTTCCACGGCGGGAGCACAGATACGCAGTATTTT.

This clonotype came up a few times. The chain has TRBV20-1 and TRBJ1-5, with unresolved D. There are 15 residues in the CDR3. CDR1 DFQATT and CDR2 SNEGSKA come from the germline V gene (reference sequence). Deletions cut 0 bases from V and 0 bases from J, with 9 bases between. DNA of the CDR3: TGCAGTGCTAGAGATGGAAAGAATAGCAATCAGCCCCAGCATTTT. Translation: CSARDGKNSNQPQHF.

This clonotype was found many times. This sequence joins TRBV7-3 and TRBJ2-3; tentatively, D is TRBD1 or TRBD2 (9 bases each). Trimming stripped 1 base from V and 6 bases from J, with 17 bases between. There are 16 residues in the CDR3. Germline assignment: CDR1 SGHTA and CDR2 FQGTGA. Here the CDR3 DNA reads TGTGCCAGCAGCTTAAGGGCTAGCGGGACAGGGGATACGCAGTATTTT. Translated, it gives CASSLRASGTGDTQYF.

This clonotype was observed at least ten times. The V and J genes are TRBV20-1 and TRBJ2-1; 10 nucleotides line up with TRBD2. The ends lost 8 bases at V and 7 bases at J; junction bases unmatched: 11. There are 14 residues in the CDR3. Looked up from germline, CDR1 is DFQATT and CDR2 is SNEGSKA (reference sequence). This chain's CDR3 is CSNKREGRGNEQFF. In nucleotides, the CDR3 is TGCAGTAACAAGCGGGAGGGCCGGGGGAATGAGCAGTTCTTC.

There are many counts of this clonotype. The rearrangement uses TRBV4-1 and TRBJ2-7; 7 nucleotides align to TRBD2. The J segment lost 0 bases and the V segment lost 1 base, leaving 6 bases of the junction unmatched. This CDR3 has 16 residues. Germline V gene data show CDR1 as MGHRA and CDR2 as YSYEKL. In nucleotides, the CDR3 is TGCGCCAGCAGCCAAGGTTCGCTAGCGGCCTCCTACGAGCAGTACTTC. The encoded protein is CASSQGSLAASYEQYF.

This chain connects TRBV28 to TRBJ2-7; 12 positions agree with TRBD2. CDR1 and CDR2 from the germline V gene are MDHEN and SYDVKM. With 7 bases clipped from V and 10 bases from J, the junction kept 5 bases outside the gene matches. The CDR3 is made up of 12 amino acids. DNA of the CDR3: TGTGCCAGCATGACTAGCGGGAGTGTCCAGTACTTC. The encoded protein is CASMTSGSVQYF. Supplemented by reference TRBV28 and TRBJ2-7, the full variable domain reads DVKVTQSSRYLVKRTGEKVFLECVQDMDHENMFWYRQDPGLGLRLIYFSYDVKMKEKGDIPEGYSVSREKKERFSLILESASTNQTSMYLCASMTSGSVQYFGPGTRLTVT.